These 29 T cell receptor beta chains came from one sample sequenced in a study of blood T cell repertoires in COVID-19. The repertoire was sequenced with immunoSEQ multiplex PCR; TCRdb's copy has only in-frame clones and lacks some. Among over 200,000 clones, about 80% were seen once, and the ten largest hold around 4.4%. Sequencing was done on a sample of peripheral blood. The receptors shown here come from a man aged 50 to 60 with active or convalescent COVID-19.

This clone was detected only once. The rearrangement joins TRBV6-5 to TRBJ2-7; tentatively, D is TRBD2 (6 bases). Germline V gives CDR1 MNHEY, CDR2 SVGAGI. V lost 6 bases to trimming and J lost 2 bases, with 11 bases between them. This CDR3 contains 13 residues. The CDR3, as DNA: TGTGCCAGCAGGAAACCGGGAGCCTACGAGCAGTACTTC. Residues: CASRKPGAYEQYF.

In this sample, this clone turned up once. The rearrangement uses TRBV5-4 and TRBJ1-6; no clear D gene. Germline V gene data show CDR1 as SGHNT and CDR2 as YYREEE (reference sequence). Trimming left V 1 base short and J 14 bases short, with 10 bases between. The CDR3 totals 12 residues. CDR3 coding DNA: TGTGCCAGCAGCTTGTTTGACTCGGCCCTCCACTTT. Residues: CASSLFDSALHF.

The V call is TRBV7-9, the J call TRBJ1-2; D is unclear. The CDR3 runs to 13 residues. The V gene's germline CDR1 is SEHNR and CDR2 FQNEAQ (reference sequence). The V gene lost 3 bases and the J gene lost 8 bases, with 13 bases spanning the gap. CDR3 residues: CASSFSAGNGYTF. Here the CDR3 DNA reads TGTGCCAGCAGCTTTTCCGCAGGTAACGGCTACACCTTC.

This clone has more than one count but fewer than ten. The chain is built from TRBV29-1 and TRBJ1-1; tentative D call: TRBD1 (5 bases). CDR1 and CDR2 from the germline V gene are SQVTM and ANQGSEA. CDR3 length: 10 residues. V lost 7 bases, J lost 7 bases, and 10 bases lay in between. In nucleotides, the CDR3 is TGCAGCGCTCTCGGGGGTGAAGCTTTCTTT. This codes for CSALGGEAFF. The full variable domain, in which reference TRBV29-1 and TRBJ1-1 provide the parts outside the CDR3, is SAVISQKPSRDICQRGTSLTIQCQVDSQVTMMFWYRQQPGQSLTLIATANQGSEATYESGFVIDKFPISRPNLTFSTLTVSNMSPEDSSIYLCSALGGEAFFGQGTRLTVV.

This clone was observed a few times. The chain employs TRBV19 and TRBJ1-4, with D perhaps TRBD1 (6 bases). Looked up from germline, CDR1 is LNHDA and CDR2 is SQIVND (reference sequence). This CDR3 contains 14 residues. Trimming stripped 9 bases from V and 7 bases from J, with 18 bases between. The CDR3 coding sequence is TGTGCCAGCAGGAACAGGGAAGGGAGTGAAAAACTGTTTTTT. It translates to CASRNREGSEKLFF.

The chain combines TRBV7-3 with TRBJ2-3; 13 bases map to TRBD2. With 4 bases clipped from V and 6 bases from J, the junction kept 7 bases outside the gene matches. The CDR3 sequence is 16 residues long. CDR1 is SGHTA, CDR2 FQGTGA, per germline. The DNA of the CDR3 is TGTGCCAGCAGCTCGGGACTAGCGGGGAAGGCGGATACGCAGTATTTT. It is translated as CASSSGLAGKADTQYF.

The CDR3 DNA reads as TGTGCCAGCAGGCCGGGACAGCTGAATTCACCCCTCCACTTT. The encoded protein is CASRPGQLNSPLHF. The V call is TRBV13, the J call TRBJ1-6; 7 positions agree with TRBD1. Germline CDR1 PRHDT, CDR2 FYEKMQ (reference sequence). V was clipped by 6 bases and J by 7 bases; unmatched bases: 6. This CDR3 comprises 14 residues.

The rearrangement links TRBV27 to TRBJ1-6, with 9 bases fitting TRBD1. Germline V lookup: CDR1 MNHEY, CDR2 SMNVEV (reference sequence). This CDR3 region has 14 residues. V gave up 6 bases and J gave up 8 bases; unmatched junction bases: 5. Written as DNA, the CDR3 is TGTGCCAGCAGCCGGACAGGGGACGATTCACCCCTCCACTTT. As protein: CASSRTGDDSPLHF.

The chain combines TRBV19 with TRBJ2-5; a possible D gene is TRBD2 (5 bases). This CDR3 spans 14 amino acids. Between the trimmed V and J ends, which lost 5 bases and 4 bases, there was a span of 14 bases. Looked up from germline, CDR1 is LNHDA and CDR2 is SQIVND (reference sequence). This chain's CDR3 is CASSLAGRVETQYF. The CDR3 bases are TGTGCCAGTAGTCTGGCGGGCCGGGTAGAGACCCAGTACTTC.

The V gene is TRBV29-1, the J gene TRBJ2-2; 8 nucleotides line up with TRBD1. V shed 4 bases, J shed 2 bases, and the junction held 3 bases outside the gene matches. The CDR3 contains 14 residues. Germline CDR1 reads SQVTM; CDR2 reads ANQGSEA. The CDR3 sequence: CSVGTGGNTGELFF. The CDR3 DNA reads TGCAGCGTTGGTACAGGGGGAAACACCGGGGAGCTGTTTTTT.

The V gene is TRBV3-1 (or the pseudogene TRBV3-2), the J gene TRBJ2-5, with a tentative D call TRBD1 (6 bases). CDR3 length: 14 amino acids. The germline CDR1 and CDR2 sequences are LGHDT and YNNKEL (reference sequence). Trimming took 0 bases from V and 5 from J, leaving 10 bases between them. The CDR3 loop is CASSQDRGSETQYF. CDR3 in DNA: TGTGCCAGCAGCCAAGATAGGGGGTCGGAGACCCAGTACTTC.

The chain links TRBV24-1 to TRBJ2-7; 10 positions match TRBD1. The germline CDR1 and CDR2 sequences are KGHDR and SFDVKD. The CDR3 has 15 amino acids. V gave up 3 bases and J gave up 3 bases; unmatched junction bases: 4. The CDR3 nucleotides read TGTGCCACCAGTGATAGGGACAGGGGTATCTACGAGCAGTACTTC. This gives the protein CATSDRDRGIYEQYF.

The chain joins TRBV28 to TRBJ2-1, with a tentative D call TRBD1 (6 bases). V shed 5 bases and J shed 10 bases, with 15 bases lying between them. CDR3 length: 13 amino acids. Germline V lookup: CDR1 MDHEN, CDR2 SYDVKM. Here the CDR3 reads CASSPLGHSEQFF. In DNA, the CDR3 is TGTGCCAGCAGTCCCTTGGGACATTCGGAGCAGTTCTTC.

The chain is built from TRBV7-7 and TRBJ2-1, with a weak D call TRBD1 (6 bases). Germline values: CDR1 SSHAT, CDR2 FNYEAQ (reference sequence). The CDR3 covers 15 residues. Trimming removed 5 bases from V and 0 bases from J, with 11 bases in between. This CDR3 reads CASSLTGSSYNEQFF. In DNA form, the CDR3 reads TGTGCCAGCAGCCTTACAGGGAGCTCCTACAATGAGCAGTTCTTC.

The chain recombines TRBV21-1 with TRBJ2-3; the tabulated D call, TRBD2, remains unverified against the DNA. TRBV21-1 is a known pseudogene. The CDR3 totals 19 residues. CDR3 coding DNA: TGTGCCAGCAGCAAAGCCCTCCGGGGTAGCGGGGGCTGCACAGATACGCAGTATTTT. Encoded protein: CASSKALRGSGGCTDTQYF.

V gene TRBV6-6 combines with J gene TRBJ1-3; TRBD1 matches at 7 bases. J lost 4 bases, V lost 0 bases, and 6 bases had no gene match. The CDR3 has 16 amino acids. Germline V lookup: CDR1 MNHNY, CDR2 SVGAGI (reference sequence). The CDR3, as DNA: TGTGCCAGCAGTTACTCGGGGACAGAAGGAGGAAACACCATATATTTT. This gives the protein CASSYSGTEGGNTIYF.

In its sample, this clone was seen once. This chain joins TRBV20-1 and TRBJ2-5; D gene unclear. Germline-derived CDR1 and CDR2 are DFQATT and SNEGSKA (reference sequence). The CDR3 loop spans 13 amino acids. V lost 3 bases to trimming and J lost 0 bases, with 8 bases between them. The chain's CDR3 is CSASGQDQETQYF. CDR3 nucleotides: TGCAGTGCTAGTGGCCAGGACCAAGAGACCCAGTACTTC.

The chain recombines TRBV5-1 with TRBJ1-2; 9 nucleotides match TRBD1. Germline lookup yields CDR1 SGHRS and CDR2 YFSETQ. The ends lost 4 bases at V and 8 bases at J; junction bases unmatched: 12. This CDR3 region has 15 residues. Written as DNA, the CDR3 is TGCGCCAGCAGCACCTCGACAGGGGGAGTTGGGGGCTACACCTTC. Translating gives CASSTSTGGVGGYTF.

This chain uses TRBV7-9 with TRBJ2-2; TRBD2 agrees at 7 bases. J gave up 6 bases and V 5 bases, and 9 bases lay outside the gene matches. The CDR3 loop spans 15 amino acids. Germline V gene data show CDR1 as SEHNR and CDR2 as FQNEAQ (reference sequence). The CDR3 reads CASSQTTSFSGELFF. The CDR3 bases are TGTGCCAGCAGCCAAACGACTAGCTTCTCCGGGGAGCTGTTTTTT.

The chain links TRBV4-2 to TRBJ2-1; 10 positions match TRBD2. Germline V gene data show CDR1 as LGHNA and CDR2 as YNFKEQ. J lost 0 bases, V lost 2 bases, and 4 bases had no gene match. The CDR3 is made up of 17 amino acids. The CDR3 coding sequence is TGTGCCAGCAGCCAAACTAGCGGGGTTGGCTCCTACAATGAGCAGTTCTTC. This codes for CASSQTSGVGSYNEQFF.

J is TRBJ2-5 and V is TRBV18, with a tentative D call TRBD1 (5 bases). The CDR3 runs to 14 residues. The ends were cut back, 4 bases at V and 1 base at J, with 10 bases in the middle. CDR1 is KGHSH, CDR2 LQKENI, per germline. The CDR3 DNA follows: TGTGCCAGCTCACGCACTGGGGCCCAAGAGACCCAGTACTTC. Its translation: CASSRTGAQETQYF. Using reference TRBV18 and TRBJ2-5 for the parts outside the CDR3, the full variable domain is NAGVMQNPRHLVRRRGQEARLRCSPMKGHSHVYWYRQLPEEGLKFMVYLQKENIIDESGMPKERFSAEFPKEGPSILRIQQVVRGDSAAYFCASSRTGAQETQYFGPGTRLLVL.

This chain joins TRBV7-3 and TRBJ2-5, with TRBD2 identical over 9 bases. The CDR3 has 14 amino acids. Germline V CDR1 and CDR2: SGHTA, FQGTGA. Germline trimming cut 5 bases from V and 3 bases from J; bases unmatched to any gene: 4. CDR3 in amino acids: CASSPGTSKETQYF. The CDR3 nucleotides are TGTGCCAGCAGCCCCGGGACTAGCAAAGAGACCCAGTACTTC.

The chain is built from TRBV3-1 (or the pseudogene TRBV3-2) and TRBJ1-1; unclear D gene. The CDR3 has 12 residues. V was shortened by 8 bases and J by 2 bases, with 9 bases between the two germline ends. The germline gives CDR1 LGHDT, CDR2 YNNKEL (reference sequence). The CDR3 DNA reads TGTGCCAGCCGAAACATTAACACTGAAGCTTTCTTT. Translation: CASRNINTEAFF.

The chain recombines TRBV5-6 with TRBJ1-4; D is unresolved. The V gene's germline CDR1 is SGHDT and CDR2 YYEEEE. The CDR3 has 16 residues. The germline V and J ends were trimmed by 0 bases and 1 base, with 10 bases remaining between them. The CDR3 DNA reads TGTGCCAGCAGCTTGGCAGGTCAAGGAACTAATGAAAAACTGTTTTTT. Protein product: CASSLAGQGTNEKLFF.

V usage is TRBV2 and J usage is TRBJ1-1, with D perhaps TRBD1 (5 bases). The CDR3 runs 15 residues. Trimming took 11 bases from V and 10 from J, leaving 29 bases between them. Germline V gives CDR1 SNHLY, CDR2 FYNNEI. CDR3 DNA sequence: TGTGCCGGAAGGGTCAGTTCTGCGGAGGGGACTTTAGCTTTCTTT. The encoded protein is CAGRVSSAEGTLAFF.

This chain uses TRBV19 with TRBJ2-7; 9 positions match TRBD1. Germline V gene sequence: CDR1 LNHDA, CDR2 SQIVND (reference sequence). The trim removed 3 bases at V and 6 bases at J, leaving 6 bases unmatched. The CDR3 length is 14 residues. In DNA form, the CDR3 reads TGTGCCAGTAGTATTACGAGACAGGGGGGCGAGCAGTACTTC. Protein: CASSITRQGGEQYF. Full variable domain (outside the CDR3, taken from reference TRBV19 and TRBJ2-7): DGGITQSPKYLFRKEGQNVTLSCEQNLNHDAMYWYRQDPGQGLRLIYYSQIVNDFQKGDIAEGYSVSREKKESFPLTVTSAQKNPTAFYLCASSITRQGGEQYFGPGTRLTVT.

V is TRBV7-2 and J is TRBJ2-1; D is undetermined. The CDR3 is 15 amino acids. The germline CDR1 and CDR2 sequences are SGHTA and FQGNSA. Trimming cost V 5 bases and J 3 bases, with 14 bases left between them. CDR3 nucleotides: TGTGCCAGCAGCGTCATCTTGGCAGGCTACAATGAGCAGTTCTTC. This encodes CASSVILAGYNEQFF.

Note on this clone: The junction departs from germline at one end; a sequencing error may be responsible. This chain joins TRBV7-2 and TRBJ2-7, with a weak D call TRBD1 (7 bases). The CDR3 consists of 16 residues. The germline gives CDR1 SGHTA, CDR2 FQGNSA. The CDR3 spells CASSPAGGRRSSEQYF. The DNA for the CDR3 is TGTGCCAGCAGCCCCGCAGGGGGGCGTAGATCCTCCGAGCAGTACTTC.

The chain recombines TRBV7-9 with TRBJ2-2; 12 bases align to TRBD1. The germline V gene encodes CDR1 SEHNR and CDR2 FQNEAQ (reference sequence). V gave up 6 bases and J gave up 8 bases; unmatched junction bases: 10. The CDR3 is 16 amino acids. The CDR3 protein is CASRLSGQGASGELFF. The CDR3 nucleotides read TGTGCCAGCAGATTATCGGGACAGGGGGCCTCAGGGGAGCTGTTTTTT.